The 2 T cell receptor beta chains reported below all come from one sample, sequenced in a study of T cell responses to AZD1222 COVID-19 vaccine (dated by TCRdb to the early 2020s). The protocol used for the library was the immunoSEQ multiplex PCR assay. This immuneACCESS table, as held by TCRdb, lists in-frame sequences with V and J called but not all clones. Of the missing ones, under half trace to an unresolved V gene in checked studies; the others have no known cause. The sample has 95,000 to 150,000 clones on record, around 92% of them singletons. Together, the top ten hold 11% to 15% of the sample. The meaning of the sample's time point label: baseline before first vaccination. The starting material was peripheral blood, obtained on day 0 of AZD1222 vaccination. The receptors stem from an adult in good health.

Only a few counts were recorded for this clone. The chain recombines TRBV9 with TRBJ1-2; D is unresolved. The CDR3 length is 15 residues. Germline assignment: CDR1 SGDLS and CDR2 YYNGEE. Trimming pared 0 bases from V and 3 bases from J, leaving 12 bases between. CDR3 bases: TGTGCCAGCAGCGTAGGGGCGGCCGGGGACTATGGCTACACCTTC. It codes for CASSVGAAGDYGYTF. The variable domain in full, completed from reference TRBV9 and TRBJ1-2, reads DSGVTQTPKHLITATGQRVTLRCSPRSGDLSVYWYQQSLDQGLQFLIQYYNGEERAKGNILERFSAQQFPDLHSELNLSSLELGDSALYFCASSVGAAGDYGYTFGSGTRLTVV.

The chain links TRBV6-5 to TRBJ2-1, with 7 bases identical to TRBD2. The germline V gene encodes CDR1 MNHEY and CDR2 SVGAGI. This CDR3 has 14 residues. V dropped 4 bases and J dropped 4; count of bases not matched to a gene: 4. DNA of the CDR3: TGTGCCAGCAGTTCTGCTAGCGGATACAATGAGCAGTTCTTC. Its translation is CASSSASGYNEQFF.